This T cell receptor (beta chain) was recovered during a study of control samples from healthy donors and cancer patients (TCRdb year 2020). V trim: 6 bases; J trim: 4 bases; unmatched bases: 2. The CDR3 has 13 amino acids, counting the end cysteine and phenylalanine. Solely the CDR3 DNA is kept, with 39 bases framed from the first base. Points on this clone: Its specific antigen is unknown. No quality values exist for individual bases; no much larger clone is one base distant.

Library construction relied on the immunoSEQ multiplex PCR assay. TCRdb stores this immuneACCESS table with in-frame sequences only. Part of the clones is absent; in the studies checked, under half of the shortfall reflects unresolved V genes, and no reason is known for the rest. The sample table records over 75,000 clones; roughly nine tenths of these occur just once. The ten largest clones take up 15% to 17% of the sample. The sample comprised blood. The TCR originated in a man aged 25-40 years in good health. The V and J genes are TRBV12-3 or TRBV12-4 and TRBJ1-1, with 10 middle bases fitting TRBD1. The DNA sequence reads TGTGCCAGCAGGCGGACAGGGGGCACTGAAGCTTTCTTT. Translation gives CASRRTGGTEAFF.